This T cell receptor (beta chain) appears in the sequencing data of a study of human T cells and chemical hapten exposure (dated by TCRdb to about 2021). Looking at the study overall: For sensitization, 2% DPC in acetone was applied to a 2 cm by 2 cm area of upper inner arm skin. Blood samples were taken from patients before sensitization (week 0) and at 2, 6 and about 24 weeks after DPC sensitization. Peripheral blood TCR repertoire changes were tracked in vivo in alopecia patients during primary and secondary sensitization to the hapten diphenylcyclopropenone (DPC). Weekly therapeutic DPC doses were additionally applied to the scalp of patients throughout the approximately 25-week study period. About 27 alopecia patients gave blood for TCR sequencing at one to four time points (pre-sensitization, 2, 6 and 24 weeks). Alopecia areata with under or over 50% scalp involvement, alopecia totalis and alopecia universalis were represented in the patient cohort, which was mostly female. Patch testing was done on the upper back using Finn chambers containing 0.01% DPC, and results were scored after 6 days according to International Contact Dermatitis Research Group standards. Libraries were combined into a pool for sequencing, and differences in TCR yield between samples came mainly from small differences in library volumes within the pool.

The CDR3 has 15 amino acids, counting the end cysteine and phenylalanine. Just the 45-base CDR3 DNA is kept, in frame starting at base 1. Unmatched junction bases come to 3, with V trimmed by 2 bases and J by 2 bases. The germline V gene (reference sequence) yields MNHNY for CDR1 and SVGAGI for CDR2. In the paper's terms, the time point label means: patch test 1, 2 weeks after DPC sensitization. The treatment or condition label, as the study defines it: therapeutic diphenylcyclopropenone sensitization with weekly scalp DPC. Blood at each patch-test visit was drawn before the patch test was applied. Patients were considered eligible if aged 18 to 70, diagnosed with alopecia and deemed suitable for DPC therapy, and patients were excluded if pregnant. Total RNA was extracted from unfractionated whole blood that had been collected in Tempus Blood RNA tubes. Libraries came from RACE. The sequencer listed for this sample is NextSeq 500. Library preparation attached unique molecular identifiers to individual cDNA molecules for quantitative, reproducible TCR counting. For every blood RNA sample, sequencing covered both the TCR alpha and TCR beta chains. The paper's processing steps were these. A median of about 87,000 TCRs per sample was observed, with a range of about 23,224 to 750,000. The Decombinator software suite was used to annotate the V, J and CDR3 of the TCR reads. For PS versus PT1 abundance plots, all samples were subsampled to the same number of TCRs (28,000). TCRs were defined as expanded if absent before sensitization and observed at least eight times at the 2-week time point. TCRdb reanalyzed the raw reads on its own, using fastp at Q25 for trimming and MiXCR for clone calling, and kept in-frame beta chains. Every distinct CDR3 protein forms one entry, paired with its most common genes and DNA. TCRdb's processing, not the authors' own work, is the source of the V and J calls. This sample comprises around 340,000 distinct CDR3 sequences, about 7% of them detected only once. In total, the top ten clones hold around 8.2% of the sample.

A remark on this clonotype: The clone's antigen remains unknown. No quality values exist for individual bases; no much larger clone is one base distant.

Here is what the overall study found, with its caveats: Expanded TCRs formed significantly more large CDR3 similarity clusters than pre-sensitization or healthy control sets, consistent with antigen-driven responses. The number of TCRs above 1 in 1000 frequency did not change with DPC sensitization; there was no evidence of global repertoire structure alterations. Patch test score was positively correlated with the number of PT1 expanded TCRs, with significance at thresholds 8, 16 and 32 but not at 4. Repeated subsampling changed both the strength of the expansion versus patch-test correlation and the threshold at which that correlation became significant. Because every patient had alopecia, a presumed autoimmune disease, the patients' immune response might differ from that of healthy individuals.

The chain joins TRBV6-6 to TRBJ2-3; TRBD1 matches 8 bases in the middle. The clonotype originates from a woman younger than 30 with alopecia areata. Some clones in this sample may be carry-over from other donors' samples. This specimen was whole blood, taken in connection with sensitization to the hapten diphenylcyclopropenone (DPC). The CDR3 sequence is CASSYGQGTTDTQYF. The nucleotide sequence is given as TGTGCCAGCAGTTACGGACAGGGTACCACAGATACGCAGTATTTT.